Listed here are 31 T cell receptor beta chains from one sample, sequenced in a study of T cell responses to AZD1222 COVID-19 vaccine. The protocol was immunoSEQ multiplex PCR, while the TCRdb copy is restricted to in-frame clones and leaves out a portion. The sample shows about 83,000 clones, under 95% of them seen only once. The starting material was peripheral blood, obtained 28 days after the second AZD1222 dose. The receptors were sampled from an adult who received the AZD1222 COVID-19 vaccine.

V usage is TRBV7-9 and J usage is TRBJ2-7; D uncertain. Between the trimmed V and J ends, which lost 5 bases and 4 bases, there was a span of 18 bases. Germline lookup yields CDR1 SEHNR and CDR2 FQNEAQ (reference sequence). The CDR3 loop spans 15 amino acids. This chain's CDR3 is CASSPAPEGNYEQYF. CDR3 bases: TGTGCCAGCAGCCCAGCCCCGGAAGGAAATTACGAGCAGTACTTC.

As DNA, the CDR3 is TGTGCCAGCAGCTTATATCGAAGGAAAGGGGAGCTGTTTTTT. Protein sequence: CASSLYRRKGELFF. J is TRBJ2-2 and V is TRBV7-2, with D uncertain. Germline-derived CDR1 and CDR2 are SGHTA and FQGNSA. The CDR3 totals 14 residues. V lost 2 bases and J 8 bases, leaving 12 bases between the germline ends.

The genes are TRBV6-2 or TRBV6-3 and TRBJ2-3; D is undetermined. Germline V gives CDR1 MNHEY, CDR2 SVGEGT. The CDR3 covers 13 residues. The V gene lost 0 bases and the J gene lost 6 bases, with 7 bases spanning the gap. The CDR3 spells CASSYSGLDTQYF. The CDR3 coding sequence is TGTGCCAGCAGTTACTCGGGGTTGGATACGCAGTATTTT.

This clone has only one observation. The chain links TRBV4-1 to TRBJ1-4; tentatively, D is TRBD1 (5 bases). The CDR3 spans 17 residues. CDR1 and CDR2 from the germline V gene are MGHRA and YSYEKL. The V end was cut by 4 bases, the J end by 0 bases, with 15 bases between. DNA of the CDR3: TGCGCCAGCAGCCGGGTCGGGACGGAGGCAACTAATGAAAAACTGTTTTTT. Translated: CASSRVGTEATNEKLFF.

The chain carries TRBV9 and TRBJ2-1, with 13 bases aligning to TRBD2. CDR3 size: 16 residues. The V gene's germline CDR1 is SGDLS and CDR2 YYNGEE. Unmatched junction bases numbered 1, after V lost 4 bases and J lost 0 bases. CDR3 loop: CASSTSGRASYNEQFF. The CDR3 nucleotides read TGTGCCAGCAGCACTAGCGGGAGGGCCTCCTACAATGAGCAGTTCTTC.

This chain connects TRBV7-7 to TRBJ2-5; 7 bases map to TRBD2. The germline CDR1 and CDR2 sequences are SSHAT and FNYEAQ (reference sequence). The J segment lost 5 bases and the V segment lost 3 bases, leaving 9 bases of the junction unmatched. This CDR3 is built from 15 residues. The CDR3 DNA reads TGTGCCAGCAGCTTGGTTGGGAGGGCGGTTGAGACCCAGTACTTC. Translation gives CASSLVGRAVETQYF. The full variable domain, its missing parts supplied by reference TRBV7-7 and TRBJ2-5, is GAGVSQSPRYKVTKRGQDVTLRCDPISSHATLYWYQQALGQGPEFLTYFNYEAQPDKSGLPSDRFSAERPEGSISTLTIQRTEQRDSAMYRCASSLVGRAVETQYFGPGTRLLVL.

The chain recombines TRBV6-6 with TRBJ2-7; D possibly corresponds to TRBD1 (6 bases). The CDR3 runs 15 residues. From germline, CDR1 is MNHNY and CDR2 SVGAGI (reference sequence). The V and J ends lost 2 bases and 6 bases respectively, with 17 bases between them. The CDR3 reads CASSYPVGGRGEQYF. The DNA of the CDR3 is TGTGCCAGCAGTTACCCCGTAGGGGGAAGGGGCGAGCAGTACTTC.

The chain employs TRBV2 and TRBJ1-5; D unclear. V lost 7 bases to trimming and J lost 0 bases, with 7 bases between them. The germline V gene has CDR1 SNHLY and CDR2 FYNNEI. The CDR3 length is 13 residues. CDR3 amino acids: CASNSDSNQPQHF. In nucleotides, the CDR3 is TGTGCCAGCAATTCTGATAGCAATCAGCCCCAGCATTTT.

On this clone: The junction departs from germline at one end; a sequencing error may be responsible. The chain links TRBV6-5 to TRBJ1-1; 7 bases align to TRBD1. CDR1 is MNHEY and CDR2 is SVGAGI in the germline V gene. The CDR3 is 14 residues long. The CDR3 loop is CASIYTGAGTEAFF. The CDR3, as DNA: TGTGCCAGCATTTACACAGGGGCAGGCACTGAAGCTTTCTTT.

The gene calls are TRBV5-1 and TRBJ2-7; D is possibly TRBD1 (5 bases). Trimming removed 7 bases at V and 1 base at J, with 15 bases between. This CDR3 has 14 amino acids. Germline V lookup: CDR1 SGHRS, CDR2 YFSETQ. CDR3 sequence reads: CASAKAGRSYEQYF. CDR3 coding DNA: TGCGCCAGCGCTAAGGCAGGGCGATCCTACGAGCAGTACTTC.

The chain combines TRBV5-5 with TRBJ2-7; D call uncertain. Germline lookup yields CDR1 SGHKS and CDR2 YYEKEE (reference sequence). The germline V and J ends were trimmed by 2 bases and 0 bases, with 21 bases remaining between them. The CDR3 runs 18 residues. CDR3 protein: CASSLSVGQHCNSYEQYF. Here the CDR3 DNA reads TGTGCCAGCAGCTTATCCGTCGGGCAACACTGTAACTCCTACGAGCAGTACTTC. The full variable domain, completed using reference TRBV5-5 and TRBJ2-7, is DAGVTQSPTHLIKTRGQQVTLRCSPISGHKSVSWYQQVLGQGPQFIFQYYEKEERGRGNFPDRFSARQFPNYSSELNVNALLLGDSALYLCASSLSVGQHCNSYEQYFGPGTRLTVT.

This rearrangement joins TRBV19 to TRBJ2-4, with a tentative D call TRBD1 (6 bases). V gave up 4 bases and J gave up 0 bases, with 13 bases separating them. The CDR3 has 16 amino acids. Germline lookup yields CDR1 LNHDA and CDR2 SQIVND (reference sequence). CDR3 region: CASSKGTFIAKNIQYF. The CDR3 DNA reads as TGTGCCAGTAGTAAAGGGACATTCATAGCCAAAAACATTCAGTACTTC.

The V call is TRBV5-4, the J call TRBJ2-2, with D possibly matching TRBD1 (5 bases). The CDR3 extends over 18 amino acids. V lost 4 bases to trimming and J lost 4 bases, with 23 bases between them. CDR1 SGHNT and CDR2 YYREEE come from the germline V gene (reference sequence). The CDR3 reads CASSLRAGRLLATGELFF. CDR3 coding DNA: TGTGCCAGCAGCCTCCGGGCAGGGCGTCTTCTGGCCACCGGGGAGCTGTTTTTT.

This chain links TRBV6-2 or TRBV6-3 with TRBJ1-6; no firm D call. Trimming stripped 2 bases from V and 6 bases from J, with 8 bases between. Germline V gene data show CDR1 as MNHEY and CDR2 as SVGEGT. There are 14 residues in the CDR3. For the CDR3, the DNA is TGTGCCAGCAGTTACGTCAGACCTAATTCACCCCTCCACTTT. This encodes CASSYVRPNSPLHF.

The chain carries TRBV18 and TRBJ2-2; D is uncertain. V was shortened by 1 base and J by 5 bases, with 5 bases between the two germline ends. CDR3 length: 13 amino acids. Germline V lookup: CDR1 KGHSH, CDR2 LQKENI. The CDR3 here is CASSPQGTGELFF. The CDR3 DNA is TGTGCCAGCTCACCACAAGGAACCGGGGAGCTGTTTTTT. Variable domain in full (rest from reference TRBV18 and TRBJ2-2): NAGVMQNPRHLVRRRGQEARLRCSPMKGHSHVYWYRQLPEEGLKFMVYLQKENIIDESGMPKERFSAEFPKEGPSILRIQQVVRGDSAAYFCASSPQGTGELFFGEGSRLTVL.

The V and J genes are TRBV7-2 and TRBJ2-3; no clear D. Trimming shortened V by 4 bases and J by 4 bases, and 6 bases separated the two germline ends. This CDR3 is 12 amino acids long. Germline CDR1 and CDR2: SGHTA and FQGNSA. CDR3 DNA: TGTGCCAGCAGCTCACAAGCAGATACGCAGTATTTT. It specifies CASSSQADTQYF. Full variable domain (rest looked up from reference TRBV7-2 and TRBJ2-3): GAGVSQSPSNKVTEKGKDVELRCDPISGHTALYWYRQSLGQGLEFLIYFQGNSAPDKSGLPSDRFSAERTGGSVSTLTIQRTQQEDSAVYLCASSSQADTQYFGPGTRLTVL.

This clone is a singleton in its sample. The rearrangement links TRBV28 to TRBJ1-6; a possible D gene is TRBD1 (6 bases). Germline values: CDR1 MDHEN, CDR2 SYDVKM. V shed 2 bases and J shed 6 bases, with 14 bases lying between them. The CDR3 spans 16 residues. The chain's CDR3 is CASSLLGGALNSPLHF. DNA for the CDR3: TGTGCCAGCAGTTTACTGGGGGGGGCTCTTAATTCACCCCTCCACTTT.

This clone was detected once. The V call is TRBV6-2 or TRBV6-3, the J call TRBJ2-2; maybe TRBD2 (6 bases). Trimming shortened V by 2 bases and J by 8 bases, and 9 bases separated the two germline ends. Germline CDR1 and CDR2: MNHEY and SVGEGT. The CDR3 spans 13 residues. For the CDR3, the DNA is TGTGCCAGCAGTTACGGAGGGGCTGGGGAGCTGTTTTTT. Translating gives CASSYGGAGELFF.

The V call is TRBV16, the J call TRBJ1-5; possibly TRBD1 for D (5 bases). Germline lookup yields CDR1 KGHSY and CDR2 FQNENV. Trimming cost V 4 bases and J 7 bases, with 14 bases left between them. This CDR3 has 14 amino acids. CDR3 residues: CASSPPQGSQPQHF. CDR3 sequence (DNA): TGTGCCAGCAGCCCCCCGCAGGGCTCCCAGCCCCAGCATTTT.

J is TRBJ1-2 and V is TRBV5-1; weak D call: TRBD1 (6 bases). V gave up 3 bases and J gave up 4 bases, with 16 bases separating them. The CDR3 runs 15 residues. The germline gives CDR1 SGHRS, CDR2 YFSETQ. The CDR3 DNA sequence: TGCGCCAGCAGCTCTCTTGCTACAGGGACCTATGGCTACACCTTC. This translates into CASSSLATGTYGYTF.

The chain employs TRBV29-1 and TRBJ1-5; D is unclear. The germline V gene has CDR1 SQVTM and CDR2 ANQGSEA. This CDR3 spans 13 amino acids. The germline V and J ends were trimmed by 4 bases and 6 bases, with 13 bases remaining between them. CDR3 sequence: CSVAFGVGQPQHF. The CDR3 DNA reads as TGCAGCGTTGCTTTTGGGGTTGGTCAGCCCCAGCATTTT.

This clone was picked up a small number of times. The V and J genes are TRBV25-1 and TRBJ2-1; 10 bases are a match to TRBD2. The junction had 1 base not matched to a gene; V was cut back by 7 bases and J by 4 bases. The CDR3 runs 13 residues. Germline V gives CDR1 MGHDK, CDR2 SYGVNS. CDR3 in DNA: TGTGCCAGCACAGCGGGAGGGTACAATGAGCAGTTCTTC. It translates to CASTAGGYNEQFF.

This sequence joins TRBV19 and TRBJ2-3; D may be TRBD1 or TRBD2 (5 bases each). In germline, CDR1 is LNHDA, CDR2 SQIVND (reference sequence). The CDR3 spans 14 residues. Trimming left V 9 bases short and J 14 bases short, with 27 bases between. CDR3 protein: CASNTMGRGAVSYF. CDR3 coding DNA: TGTGCCAGCAACACCATGGGAAGAGGGGCGGTGTCGTATTTT.

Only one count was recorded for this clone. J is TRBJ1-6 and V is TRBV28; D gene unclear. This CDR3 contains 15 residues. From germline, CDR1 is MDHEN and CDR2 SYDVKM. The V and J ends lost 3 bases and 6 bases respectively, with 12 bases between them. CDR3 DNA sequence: TGTGCCAGCAGTTTTCGGGATACTACTAATTCACCCCTCCACTTT. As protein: CASSFRDTTNSPLHF.

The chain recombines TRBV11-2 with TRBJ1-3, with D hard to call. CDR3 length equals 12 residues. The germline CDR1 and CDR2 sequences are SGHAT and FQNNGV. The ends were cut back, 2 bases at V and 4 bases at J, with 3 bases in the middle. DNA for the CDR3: TGTGCCAGCAGCTTATGGGGAAACACCATATATTTT. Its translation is CASSLWGNTIYF.

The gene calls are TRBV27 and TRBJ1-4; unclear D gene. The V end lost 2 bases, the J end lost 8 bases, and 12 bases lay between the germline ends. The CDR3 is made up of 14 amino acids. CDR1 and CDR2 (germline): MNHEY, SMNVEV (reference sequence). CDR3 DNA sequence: TGTGCCAGCAGTTTAGGGCCTGGAAGGGAAAAACTGTTTTTT. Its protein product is CASSLGPGREKLFF.

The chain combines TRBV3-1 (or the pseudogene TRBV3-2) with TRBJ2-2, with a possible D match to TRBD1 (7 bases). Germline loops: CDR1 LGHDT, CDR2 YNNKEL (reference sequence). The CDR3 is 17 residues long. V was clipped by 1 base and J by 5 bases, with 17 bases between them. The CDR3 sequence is CASSQVMGAGGTGELFF. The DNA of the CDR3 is TGTGCCAGCAGCCAAGTAATGGGTGCAGGGGGGACCGGGGAGCTGTTTTTT.

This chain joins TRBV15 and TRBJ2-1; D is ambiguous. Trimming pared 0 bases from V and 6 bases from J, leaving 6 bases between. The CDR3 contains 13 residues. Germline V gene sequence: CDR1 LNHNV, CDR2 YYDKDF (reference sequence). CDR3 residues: CATSRDYGNEQFF. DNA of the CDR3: TGTGCCACCAGCAGAGATTACGGCAATGAGCAGTTCTTC.

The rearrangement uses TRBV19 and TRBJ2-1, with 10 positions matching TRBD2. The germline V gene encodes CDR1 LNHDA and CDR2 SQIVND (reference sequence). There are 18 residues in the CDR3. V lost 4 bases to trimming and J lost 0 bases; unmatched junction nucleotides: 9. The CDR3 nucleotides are TGTGCCAGTAGTAGACGGACTAGCGGTGAGAGCTCCTACAATGAGCAGTTCTTC. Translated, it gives CASSRRTSGESSYNEQFF.

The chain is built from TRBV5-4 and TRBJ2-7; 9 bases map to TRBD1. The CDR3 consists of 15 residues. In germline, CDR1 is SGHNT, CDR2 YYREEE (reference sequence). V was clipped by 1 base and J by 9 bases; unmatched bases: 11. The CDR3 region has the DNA TGTGCCAGCAGCTTGAACCCGGGACAGGGTCGCGTGCAGTACTTC. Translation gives CASSLNPGQGRVQYF.

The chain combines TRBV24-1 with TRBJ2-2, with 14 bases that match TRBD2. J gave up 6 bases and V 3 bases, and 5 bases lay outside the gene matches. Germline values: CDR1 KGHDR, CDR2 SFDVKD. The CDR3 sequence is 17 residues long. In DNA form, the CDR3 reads TGTGCCACCAGTGATCAGACTAGCGGGAGGGGTGCCGGGGAGCTGTTTTTT. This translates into CATSDQTSGRGAGELFF.